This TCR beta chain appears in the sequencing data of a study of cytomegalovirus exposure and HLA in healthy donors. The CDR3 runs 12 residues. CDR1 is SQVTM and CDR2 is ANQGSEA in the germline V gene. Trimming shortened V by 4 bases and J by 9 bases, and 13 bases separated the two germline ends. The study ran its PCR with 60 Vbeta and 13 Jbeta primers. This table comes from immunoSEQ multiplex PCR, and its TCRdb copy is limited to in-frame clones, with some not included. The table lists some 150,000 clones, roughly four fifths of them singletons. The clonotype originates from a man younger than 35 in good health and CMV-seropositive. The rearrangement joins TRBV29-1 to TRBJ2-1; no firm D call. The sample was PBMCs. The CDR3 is CSVVVDGGEQFF. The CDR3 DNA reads TGCAGCGTTGTGGTAGACGGCGGTGAGCAGTTCTTC.